These 13 T cell receptor beta chains share one sample of origin, sequenced in a study of blood T cell repertoires in COVID-19. Produced via immunoSEQ multiplex PCR; TCRdb's table is partial and in-frame only. The table has hundreds of thousands of clones, approximately 91% seen once. The sequenced sample consisted of peripheral blood. These receptors all come from a man aged 40-50 years with acute or convalescent COVID-19.

The chain recombines TRBV29-1 with TRBJ1-5, with 9 bases that match TRBD1. The V gene's germline CDR1 is SQVTM and CDR2 ANQGSEA. The ends lost 4 bases at V and 5 bases at J; junction bases unmatched: 15. The CDR3 contains 17 residues. The CDR3 DNA reads as TGCAGCGTTGTAATTGGGGCGGCGGGACAGGGAGATCAGCCCCAGCATTTT. It specifies CSVVIGAAGQGDQPQHF.

The rearrangement joins TRBV5-1 to TRBJ2-3; 10 nucleotides match TRBD2. The CDR3 is 17 residues long. The germline V gene has CDR1 SGHRS and CDR2 YFSETQ. V lost 4 bases and J lost 3; bases outside the gene matches: 11. DNA for the CDR3: TGCGCCAGCAGCATCCGTCGGGAGCGGGGGGGGACAGATACGCAGTATTTT. It specifies CASSIRRERGGTDTQYF.

This clone has more than one count but fewer than ten. The chain links TRBV2 to TRBJ1-4; D is unresolved. Trimming shortened V by 11 bases and J by 6 bases, and 19 bases separated the two germline ends. The CDR3 totals 14 residues. The germline V gene encodes CDR1 SNHLY and CDR2 FYNNEI. CDR3 loop: CAWTGMLYDEKLFF. The CDR3, as DNA: TGTGCCTGGACGGGGATGCTTTATGATGAAAAACTGTTTTTT.

The chain combines TRBV18 with TRBJ2-3; TRBD1 is a possible D gene (6 bases). The CDR3 runs to 13 residues. The germline V gene has CDR1 KGHSH and CDR2 LQKENI. The ends were cut back, 3 bases at V and 6 bases at J, with 10 bases in the middle. The CDR3: CASSPGGGDTQYF. Written as DNA, the CDR3 is TGTGCCAGCTCACCTGGGGGCGGGGATACGCAGTATTTT. Variable domain in full (rest from reference TRBV18 and TRBJ2-3): NAGVMQNPRHLVRRRGQEARLRCSPMKGHSHVYWYRQLPEEGLKFMVYLQKENIIDESGMPKERFSAEFPKEGPSILRIQQVVRGDSAAYFCASSPGGGDTQYFGPGTRLTVL.

This clone occurred a few times. J is TRBJ1-6 and V is TRBV4-3; D is undetermined. The ends were cut back, 1 base at V and 10 bases at J, with 23 bases in the middle. The germline gives CDR1 LGHNA, CDR2 YSLEER. The CDR3 is made up of 18 amino acids. For the CDR3, the DNA is TGCGCCAGCAGCCAAGCTCCCCCTCGGCCGCCCGCGGGGTCACCCCTCCACTTT. This gives the protein CASSQAPPRPPAGSPLHF.

This clone occurred once. V is TRBV6-5 and J is TRBJ1-2; 9 bases match TRBD1. In germline, CDR1 is MNHEY, CDR2 SVGAGI. This CDR3 comprises 15 residues. Germline trimming cut 6 bases from V and 2 bases from J; bases unmatched to any gene: 7. CDR3 in amino acids: CASSRTGTGNYGYTF. For the CDR3, the DNA is TGTGCCAGCAGCCGAACCGGGACAGGGAACTATGGCTACACCTTC.

The chain couples TRBV30 to TRBJ1-2, with D maybe TRBD1 (5 bases). Trimming removed 0 bases from V and 6 bases from J, with 11 bases in between. This CDR3 region has 13 residues. Germline CDR1 is GTSNPN and CDR2 is SVGIG (reference sequence). CDR3 loop: CAWSVGREHGYTF. CDR3 coding DNA: TGTGCCTGGAGTGTAGGCAGGGAACATGGCTACACCTTC.

The rearrangement links TRBV10-1 to TRBJ2-3, with 11 bases fitting TRBD2. The CDR3 covers 16 residues. With 6 bases clipped from V and 2 bases from J, the junction kept 7 bases outside the gene matches. CDR1 WNHNN and CDR2 SYGVQD come from the germline V gene (reference sequence). CDR3: CASSGRLAGLTDTQYF. The CDR3 DNA is TGCGCCAGCAGCGGCCGACTAGCGGGGCTCACAGATACGCAGTATTTT.

This chain joins TRBV6-5 and TRBJ1-1; tentative D call: TRBD1 (5 bases). Trimming stripped 10 bases from V and 5 bases from J, with 17 bases between. Germline values: CDR1 MNHEY, CDR2 SVGAGI. The CDR3 has 13 amino acids. The CDR3 nucleotides are TGTGCCACCACGCCCGGGGGAAGGACTGAAGCTTTCTTT. Its protein is CATTPGGRTEAFF.

The chain joins TRBV19 to TRBJ1-1, with a weak D call TRBD1 (5 bases). The germline V gene encodes CDR1 LNHDA and CDR2 SQIVND (reference sequence). CDR3 length: 14 amino acids. Trimming stripped 1 base from V and 5 bases from J, with 11 bases between. CDR3 region: CASSIVLGGTEAFF. In DNA, the CDR3 is TGTGCCAGTAGTATAGTTCTGGGGGGGACTGAAGCTTTCTTT.

This chain joins TRBV3-1 (or the pseudogene TRBV3-2) and TRBJ2-5; 16 bases match TRBD2. Germline-derived CDR1 and CDR2 are LGHDT and YNNKEL (reference sequence). This CDR3 region has 16 residues. V shed 4 bases and J 5 bases; nucleotides not matched to a gene: 4. The CDR3 sequence is CASSPGLAGGPETQYF. CDR3 DNA sequence: TGTGCCAGCAGCCCGGGACTAGCGGGGGGGCCGGAGACCCAGTACTTC.

The V and J genes are TRBV11-3 and TRBJ2-2; unclear D gene. V shed 0 bases and J shed 2 bases, with 4 bases lying between them. In germline, CDR1 is SGHNT, CDR2 YENEEA. The length of the CDR3 is 14 residues. CDR3 sequence: CASSLDRNTGELFF. The CDR3 nucleotides are TGTGCCAGCAGCTTAGACAGAAACACCGGGGAGCTGTTTTTT.

This clone is a singleton in its sample. V and J are TRBV27 and TRBJ2-7; D remains unclear. CDR1 is MNHEY and CDR2 is SMNVEV in the germline V gene (reference sequence). V dropped 4 bases and J dropped 3 bases, with 10 bases sitting between them. This CDR3 spans 13 amino acids. CDR3: CASSSVQSYEQYF. The CDR3 DNA reads TGTGCCAGCAGTTCGGTACAGAGCTACGAGCAGTACTTC.